The clone carrying this TCR beta chain came up a few times. Its target is unknown. The data originate from a study of identical twins. Findings and caveats of the study: Beta clonotypes that were abundant in cord blood contained fewer insertions, a pattern absent from memory repertoires.

Germline CDR1 reads DFQATT; CDR2 reads SNEGSKA (reference sequence). The CDR3 is 14 amino acids. Trimming removed 2 bases from V and 5 bases from J; junction bases left unmatched: 7. MiXCR, applied by TCRdb to the 5' RACE reads, yields one record per CDR3 protein. The data contain hundreds of thousands of distinct CDR3 sequences, 6% to 6.5% of them singletons. This sequence originates from a man between 18 and 35 years old in good health. The specimen was naive T cells sorted from blood. The chain employs TRBV20-1 and TRBJ2-3; 7 nucleotides match TRBD2. Here the CDR3 reads CSARYGGRVDTQYF. The CDR3 coding sequence is TGCAGTGCTAGATATGGCGGGAGAGTAGATACGCAGTATTTT.